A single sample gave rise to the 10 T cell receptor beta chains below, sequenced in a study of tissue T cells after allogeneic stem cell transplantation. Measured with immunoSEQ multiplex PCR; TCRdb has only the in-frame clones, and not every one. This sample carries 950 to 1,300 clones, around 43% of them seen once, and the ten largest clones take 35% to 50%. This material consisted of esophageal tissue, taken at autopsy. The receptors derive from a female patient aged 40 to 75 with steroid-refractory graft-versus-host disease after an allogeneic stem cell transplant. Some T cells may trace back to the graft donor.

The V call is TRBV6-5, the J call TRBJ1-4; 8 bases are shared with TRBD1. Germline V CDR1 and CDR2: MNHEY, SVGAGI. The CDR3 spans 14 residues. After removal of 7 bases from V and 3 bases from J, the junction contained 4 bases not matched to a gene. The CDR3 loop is CASKTGGANEKLFF. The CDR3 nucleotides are TGTGCCAGCAAAACAGGGGGTGCTAATGAAAAACTGTTTTTT.

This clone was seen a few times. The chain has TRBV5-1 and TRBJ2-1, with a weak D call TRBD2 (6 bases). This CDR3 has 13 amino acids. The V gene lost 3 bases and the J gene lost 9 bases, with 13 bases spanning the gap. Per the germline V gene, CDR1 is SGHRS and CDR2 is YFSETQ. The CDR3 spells CASSWVSEGEQFF. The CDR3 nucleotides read TGCGCCAGCAGCTGGGTCTCGGAGGGTGAGCAGTTCTTC. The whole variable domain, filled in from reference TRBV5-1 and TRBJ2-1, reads KAGVTQTPRYLIKTRGQQVTLSCSPISGHRSVSWYQQTPGQGLQFLFEYFSETQRNKGNFPGRFSGRQFSNSRSEMNVSTLELGDSALYLCASSWVSEGEQFFGPGTRLTVL.

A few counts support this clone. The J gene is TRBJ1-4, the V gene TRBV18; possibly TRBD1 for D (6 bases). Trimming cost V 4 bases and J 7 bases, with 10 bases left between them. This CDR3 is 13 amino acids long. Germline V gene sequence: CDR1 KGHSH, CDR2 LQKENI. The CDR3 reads CASSQGGGEKLFF. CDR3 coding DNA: TGTGCCAGCTCACAAGGGGGAGGTGAAAAACTGTTTTTT.

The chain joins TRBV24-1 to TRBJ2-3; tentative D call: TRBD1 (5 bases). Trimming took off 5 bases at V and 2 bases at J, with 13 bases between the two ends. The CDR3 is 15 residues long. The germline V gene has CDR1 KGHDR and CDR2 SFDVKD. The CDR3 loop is CATSVQGRSTDTQYF. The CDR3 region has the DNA TGTGCCACCAGTGTTCAGGGTCGTTCCACAGATACGCAGTATTTT.

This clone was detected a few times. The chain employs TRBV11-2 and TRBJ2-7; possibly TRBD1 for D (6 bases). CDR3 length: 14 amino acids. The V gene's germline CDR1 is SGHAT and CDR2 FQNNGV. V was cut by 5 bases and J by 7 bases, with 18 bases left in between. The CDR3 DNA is TGTGCCAGCAGCCAATTACGCAGGGGATGGGAGCAGTACTTC. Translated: CASSQLRRGWEQYF. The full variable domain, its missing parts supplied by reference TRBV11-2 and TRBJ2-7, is EAGVAQSPRYKIIEKRQSVAFWCNPISGHATLYWYQQILGQGPKLLIQFQNNGVVDDSQLPKDRFSAERLKGVDSTLKIQPAKLEDSAVYLCASSQLRRGWEQYFGPGTRLTVT.

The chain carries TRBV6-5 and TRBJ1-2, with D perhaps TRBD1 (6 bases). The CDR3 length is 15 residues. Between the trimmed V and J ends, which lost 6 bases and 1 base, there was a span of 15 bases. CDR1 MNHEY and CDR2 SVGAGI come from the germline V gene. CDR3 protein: CASRDRDNVNYGYTF. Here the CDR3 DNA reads TGTGCCAGCAGAGACCGGGACAACGTTAACTATGGCTACACCTTC.

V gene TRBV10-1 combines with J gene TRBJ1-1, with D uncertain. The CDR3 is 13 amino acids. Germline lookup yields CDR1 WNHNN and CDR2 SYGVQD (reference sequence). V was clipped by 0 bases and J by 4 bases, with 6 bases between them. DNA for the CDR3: TGCGCCAGCAGTGAGTCGACGGGCACTGAAGCTTTCTTT. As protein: CASSESTGTEAFF.

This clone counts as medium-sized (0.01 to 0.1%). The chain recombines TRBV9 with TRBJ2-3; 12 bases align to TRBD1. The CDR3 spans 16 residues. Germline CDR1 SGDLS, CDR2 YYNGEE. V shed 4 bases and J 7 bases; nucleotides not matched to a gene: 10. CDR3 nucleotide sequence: TGTGCCAGCAGCACCATCCTGGGACAGGGGGCGTATACGCAGTATTTT. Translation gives CASSTILGQGAYTQYF.

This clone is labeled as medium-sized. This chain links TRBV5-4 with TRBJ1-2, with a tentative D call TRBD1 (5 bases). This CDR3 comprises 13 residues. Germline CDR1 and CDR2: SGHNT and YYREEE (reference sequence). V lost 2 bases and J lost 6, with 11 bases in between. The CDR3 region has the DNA TGTGCCAGCAGCTTCTGGGGGGGAGATGGCTACACCTTC. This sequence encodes CASSFWGGDGYTF.

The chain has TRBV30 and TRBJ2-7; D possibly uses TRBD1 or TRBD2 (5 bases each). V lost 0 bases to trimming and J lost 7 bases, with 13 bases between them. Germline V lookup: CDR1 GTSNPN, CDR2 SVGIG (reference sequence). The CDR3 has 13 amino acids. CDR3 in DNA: TGTGCCTGGAGTGTATTCCGGGACGGGGAGCAGTACTTC. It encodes CAWSVFRDGEQYF.